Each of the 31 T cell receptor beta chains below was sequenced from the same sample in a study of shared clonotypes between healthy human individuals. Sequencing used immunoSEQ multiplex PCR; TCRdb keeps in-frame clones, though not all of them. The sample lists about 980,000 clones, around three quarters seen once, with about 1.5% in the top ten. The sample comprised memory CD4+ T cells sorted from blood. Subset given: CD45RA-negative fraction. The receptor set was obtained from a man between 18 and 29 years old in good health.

The CDR3 coding sequence is TGCGCCAGCAGCCAAGAGTGGCTTAAGGACCACTCCTACAATGAGCAGTTCTTC. Translating it yields CASSQEWLKDHSYNEQFF. The J gene is TRBJ2-1, the V gene TRBV4-3; D is ambiguous. Germline CDR1 and CDR2: LGHNA and YSLEER. V lost 0 bases and J lost 0, with 15 bases in between. The CDR3 has 18 amino acids.

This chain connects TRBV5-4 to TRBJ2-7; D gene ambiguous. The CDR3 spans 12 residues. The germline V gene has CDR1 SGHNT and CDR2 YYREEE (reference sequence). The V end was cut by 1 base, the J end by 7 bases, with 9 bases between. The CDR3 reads CASSLPNSEQYF. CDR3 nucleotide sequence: TGTGCCAGCAGCTTGCCCAACTCTGAGCAGTACTTC.

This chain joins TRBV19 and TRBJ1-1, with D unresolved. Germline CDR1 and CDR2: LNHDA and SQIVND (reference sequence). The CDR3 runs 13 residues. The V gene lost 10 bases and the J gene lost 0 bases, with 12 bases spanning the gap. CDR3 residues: CATSWTLNTEAFF. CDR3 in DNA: TGTGCCACCAGCTGGACGTTGAACACTGAAGCTTTCTTT.

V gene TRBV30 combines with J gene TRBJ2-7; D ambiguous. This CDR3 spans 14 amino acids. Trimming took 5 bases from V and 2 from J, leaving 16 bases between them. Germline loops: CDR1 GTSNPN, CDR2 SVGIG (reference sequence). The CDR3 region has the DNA TGTGCCTGGGCTCCCGGCCTTGGCCCCTACGAGCAGTACTTC. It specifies CAWAPGLGPYEQYF.

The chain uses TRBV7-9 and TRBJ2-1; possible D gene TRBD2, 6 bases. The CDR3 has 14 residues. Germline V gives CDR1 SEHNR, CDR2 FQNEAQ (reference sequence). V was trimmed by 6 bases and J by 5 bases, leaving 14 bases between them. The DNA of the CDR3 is TGTGCCAGCAGTCACCGGGACTCTCACAATGAGCAGTTCTTC. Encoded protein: CASSHRDSHNEQFF.

The CDR3 protein is CATTQGRDTEAFF. DNA of the CDR3: TGTGCCACCACCCAGGGTAGAGACACTGAAGCTTTCTTT. V usage is TRBV19 and J usage is TRBJ1-1; tentative D call: TRBD1 (5 bases). The V end lost 10 bases, the J end lost 3 bases, and 15 bases lay between the germline ends. CDR3 length: 13 amino acids. Germline lookup yields CDR1 LNHDA and CDR2 SQIVND (reference sequence).

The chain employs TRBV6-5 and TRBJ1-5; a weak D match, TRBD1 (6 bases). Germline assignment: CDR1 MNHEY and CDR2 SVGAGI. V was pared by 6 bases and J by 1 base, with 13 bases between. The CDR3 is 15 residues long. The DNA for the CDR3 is TGTGCCAGCAGACCACAGGGAACCAGCAATCAGCCCCAGCATTTT. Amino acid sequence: CASRPQGTSNQPQHF.

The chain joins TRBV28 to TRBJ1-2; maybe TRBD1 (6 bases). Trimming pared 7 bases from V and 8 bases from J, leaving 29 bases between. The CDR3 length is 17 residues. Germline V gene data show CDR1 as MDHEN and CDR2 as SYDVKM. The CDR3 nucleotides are TGTGCCAGCAACCGGGACATCAGGGCCCAATATGGTACCGGCTACACCTTC. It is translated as CASNRDIRAQYGTGYTF.

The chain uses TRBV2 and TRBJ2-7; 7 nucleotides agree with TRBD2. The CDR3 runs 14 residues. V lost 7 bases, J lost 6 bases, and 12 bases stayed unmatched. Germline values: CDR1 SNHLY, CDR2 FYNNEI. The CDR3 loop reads CASTPQGLAAEQYF. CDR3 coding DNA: TGTGCCAGCACCCCCCAAGGGCTAGCGGCCGAGCAGTACTTC.

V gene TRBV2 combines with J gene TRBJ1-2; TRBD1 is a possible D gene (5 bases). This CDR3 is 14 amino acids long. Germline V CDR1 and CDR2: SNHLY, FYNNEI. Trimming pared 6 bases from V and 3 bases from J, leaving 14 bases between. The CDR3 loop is CASSNRDRDYGYTF. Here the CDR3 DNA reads TGTGCCAGCAGCAACCGGGACCGGGACTATGGCTACACCTTC.

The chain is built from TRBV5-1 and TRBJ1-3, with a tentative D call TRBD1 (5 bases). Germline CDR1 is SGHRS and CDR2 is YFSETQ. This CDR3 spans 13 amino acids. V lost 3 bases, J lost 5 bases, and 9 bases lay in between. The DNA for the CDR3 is TGCGCCAGCAGCTCTGGGGGGAGAAACACCATATATTTT. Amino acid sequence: CASSSGGRNTIYF.

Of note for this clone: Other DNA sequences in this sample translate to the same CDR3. CDR3 residues: CASSQTGTGANVLTF. The CDR3 DNA sequence: TGCGCCAGCAGCCAGACAGGGACCGGGGCCAACGTCCTGACTTTC. J is TRBJ2-6 and V is TRBV5-1; 7 bases agree with TRBD1. Trimming took 4 bases from V and 4 from J; bases not matched to a gene: 5. Germline CDR1 is SGHRS and CDR2 is YFSETQ. CDR3 size: 15 residues.

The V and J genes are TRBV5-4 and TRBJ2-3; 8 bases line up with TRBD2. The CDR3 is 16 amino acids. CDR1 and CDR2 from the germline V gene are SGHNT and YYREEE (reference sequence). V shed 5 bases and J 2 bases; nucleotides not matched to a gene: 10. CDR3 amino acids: CASSWGTGGLTDTQYF. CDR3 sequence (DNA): TGTGCCAGCAGTTGGGGCACGGGAGGGCTCACAGATACGCAGTATTTT.

The CDR3 sequence is CASSLTGGEGPLHF. The CDR3 DNA reads as TGTGCCAGCAGTTTGACAGGGGGCGAGGGACCCCTCCACTTT. The chain recombines TRBV2 with TRBJ1-6; TRBD1 aligns across 10 bases. J was trimmed by 12 bases and V by 5 bases; bases with no gene match: 7. Germline CDR1 is SNHLY and CDR2 is FYNNEI. The CDR3 totals 14 residues.

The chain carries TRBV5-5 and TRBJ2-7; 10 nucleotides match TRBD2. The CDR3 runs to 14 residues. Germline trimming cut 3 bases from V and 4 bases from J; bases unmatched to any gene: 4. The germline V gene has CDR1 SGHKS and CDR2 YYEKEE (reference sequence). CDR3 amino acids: CASSSSGSKYEQYF. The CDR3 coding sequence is TGTGCCAGCAGCTCTAGCGGGAGTAAGTACGAGCAGTACTTC.

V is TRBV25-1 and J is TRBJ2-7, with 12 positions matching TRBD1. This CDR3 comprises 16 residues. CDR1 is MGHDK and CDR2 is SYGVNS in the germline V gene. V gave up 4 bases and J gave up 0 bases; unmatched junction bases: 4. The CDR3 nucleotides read TGTGCCAGCAGTGCACCGGGACAGGGGGCCTCCTACGAGCAGTACTTC. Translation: CASSAPGQGASYEQYF.

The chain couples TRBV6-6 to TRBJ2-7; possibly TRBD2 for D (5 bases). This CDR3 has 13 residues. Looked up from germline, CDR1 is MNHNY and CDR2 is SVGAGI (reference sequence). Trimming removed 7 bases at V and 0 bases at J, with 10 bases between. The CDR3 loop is CASNDYTSYEQYF. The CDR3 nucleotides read TGTGCCAGCAATGACTATACCTCCTACGAGCAGTACTTC.

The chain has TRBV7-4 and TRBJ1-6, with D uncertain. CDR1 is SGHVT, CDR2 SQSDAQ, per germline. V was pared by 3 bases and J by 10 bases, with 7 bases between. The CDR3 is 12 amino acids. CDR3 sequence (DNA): TGTGCCAGCAGCTTCAGTCTCTCACCCCTCCACTTT. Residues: CASSFSLSPLHF.

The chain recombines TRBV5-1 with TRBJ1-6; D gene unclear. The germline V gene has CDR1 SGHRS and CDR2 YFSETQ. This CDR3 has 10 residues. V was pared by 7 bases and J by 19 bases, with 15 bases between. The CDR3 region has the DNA TGCGCCAGCTCTAATGGGTCGGGGCACTTT. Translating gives CASSNGSGHF.

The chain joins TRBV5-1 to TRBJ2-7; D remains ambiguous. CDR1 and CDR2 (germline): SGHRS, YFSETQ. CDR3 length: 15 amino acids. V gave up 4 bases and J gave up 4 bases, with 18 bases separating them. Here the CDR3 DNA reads TGCGCCAGCAGCCCCGCTGTTGGGTATAGGTACGAGCAGTACTTC. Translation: CASSPAVGYRYEQYF.

The CDR3 bases are TGTGCCAGTAGTAGGACAGGGCTGAGCCCCGAGCAGTACTTC. Translation: CASSRTGLSPEQYF. The chain carries TRBV19 and TRBJ2-7, with TRBD1 matching 8 bases. The V gene's germline CDR1 is LNHDA and CDR2 SQIVND (reference sequence). With 4 bases clipped from V and 6 bases from J, the junction kept 8 bases outside the gene matches. CDR3 length: 14 amino acids. Combining the CDR3 with reference TRBV19 and TRBJ2-7 gives the whole variable domain DGGITQSPKYLFRKEGQNVTLSCEQNLNHDAMYWYRQDPGQGLRLIYYSQIVNDFQKGDIAEGYSVSREKKESFPLTVTSAQKNPTAFYLCASSRTGLSPEQYFGPGTRLTVT.

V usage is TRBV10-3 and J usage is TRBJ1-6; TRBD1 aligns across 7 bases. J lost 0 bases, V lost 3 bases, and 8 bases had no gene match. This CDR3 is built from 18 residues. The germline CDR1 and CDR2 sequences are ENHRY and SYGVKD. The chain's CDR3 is CAISDRGTVRSYNSPLHF. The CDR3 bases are TGTGCCATCAGTGACCGAGGGACAGTGCGCTCCTATAATTCACCCCTCCACTTT.

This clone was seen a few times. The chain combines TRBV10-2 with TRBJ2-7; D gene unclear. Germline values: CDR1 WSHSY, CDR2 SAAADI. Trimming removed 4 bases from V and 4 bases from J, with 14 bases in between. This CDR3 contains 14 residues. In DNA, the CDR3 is TGCGCCAGCAGTGTTAAATTAGGTCCTTACGAGCAGTACTTC. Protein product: CASSVKLGPYEQYF.

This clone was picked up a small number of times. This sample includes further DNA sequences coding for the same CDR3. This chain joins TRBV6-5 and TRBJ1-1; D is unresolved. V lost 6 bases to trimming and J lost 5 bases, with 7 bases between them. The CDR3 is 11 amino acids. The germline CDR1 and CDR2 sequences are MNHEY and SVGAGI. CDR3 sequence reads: CASRRETEAFF. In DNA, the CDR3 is TGTGCCAGCAGGAGGGAAACTGAAGCTTTCTTT.

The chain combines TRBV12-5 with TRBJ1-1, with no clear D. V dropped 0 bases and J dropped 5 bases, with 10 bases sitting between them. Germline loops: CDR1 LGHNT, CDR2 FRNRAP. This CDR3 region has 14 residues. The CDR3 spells CASGLVPMGTEAFF. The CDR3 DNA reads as TGTGCTAGTGGTTTGGTCCCGATGGGTACTGAAGCTTTCTTT.

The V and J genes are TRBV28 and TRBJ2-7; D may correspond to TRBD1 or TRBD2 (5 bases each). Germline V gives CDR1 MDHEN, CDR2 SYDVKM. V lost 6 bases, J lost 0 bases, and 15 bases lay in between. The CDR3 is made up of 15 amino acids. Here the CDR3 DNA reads TGTGCCAGCAGCGCAGGGACGATGGGCTCCTACGAGCAGTACTTC. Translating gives CASSAGTMGSYEQYF.

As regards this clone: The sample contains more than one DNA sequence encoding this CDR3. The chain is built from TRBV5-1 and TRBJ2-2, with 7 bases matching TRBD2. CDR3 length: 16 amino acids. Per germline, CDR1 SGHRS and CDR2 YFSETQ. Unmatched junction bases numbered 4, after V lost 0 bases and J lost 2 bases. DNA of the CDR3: TGCGCCAGCAGCTTGGTGGCGGGAGATAACACCGGGGAGCTGTTTTTT. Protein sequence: CASSLVAGDNTGELFF.

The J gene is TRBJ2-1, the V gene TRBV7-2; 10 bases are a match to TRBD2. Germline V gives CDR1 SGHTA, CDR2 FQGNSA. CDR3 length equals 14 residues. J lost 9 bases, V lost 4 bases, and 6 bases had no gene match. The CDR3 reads CASSSIAGGSEQFF. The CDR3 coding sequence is TGTGCCAGCAGCTCCATAGCGGGAGGCAGTGAGCAGTTCTTC.

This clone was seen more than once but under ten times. This CDR3 is CAVRDRGKGSEAFF. The CDR3 coding sequence is TGTGCCGTCCGGGACAGGGGAAAGGGATCTGAAGCTTTCTTT. This chain connects TRBV6-1 to TRBJ1-1; 10 bases agree with TRBD1. V lost 11 bases and J lost 6; bases outside the gene matches: 12. The CDR3 runs 14 residues. Per the germline V gene, CDR1 is MNHNS and CDR2 is SASEGT.

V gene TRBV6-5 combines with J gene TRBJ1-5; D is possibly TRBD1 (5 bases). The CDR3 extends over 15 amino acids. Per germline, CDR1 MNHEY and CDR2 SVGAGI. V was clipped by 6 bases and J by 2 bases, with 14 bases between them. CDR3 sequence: CASRPTGPGNQPQHF. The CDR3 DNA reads TGTGCCAGCAGGCCTACAGGACCGGGCAATCAGCCCCAGCATTTT.

The CDR3 here is CASSLEGWGYEQYF. Here the CDR3 DNA reads TGTGCCAGCAGCCTCGAGGGTTGGGGGTACGAGCAGTACTTC. The chain employs TRBV11-2 and TRBJ2-7; D might be TRBD1 or TRBD2, each matching 5 bases. The V end lost 5 bases, the J end lost 4 bases, and 15 bases lay between the germline ends. From germline, CDR1 is SGHAT and CDR2 FQNNGV. The CDR3 is 14 amino acids. Variable domain in full (rest from reference TRBV11-2 and TRBJ2-7): EAGVAQSPRYKIIEKRQSVAFWCNPISGHATLYWYQQILGQGPKLLIQFQNNGVVDDSQLPKDRFSAERLKGVDSTLKIQPAKLEDSAVYLCASSLEGWGYEQYFGPGTRLTVT.